The rows below give T cell receptor beta chains drawn from one sample of a study of STAT3 mutations in large granular lymphocyte leukemia. The method was immunoSEQ multiplex PCR; TCRdb's version includes in-frame clones alone and lacks a portion of them. The repertoire consists of fewer than 5,500 clones, with approximately 72% occurring once and the leading ten covering approximately 71%. Material: peripheral blood mononuclear cells. The receptors here all came from a man in his 60s with T-cell large granular lymphocyte leukemia. Some clones in this sample may be carry-over from other donors' samples. Each CDR3 is given with its conserved first and last residue. D genes are given only for firm matches. Clone size is shown for a subset of rows, as once, few, many or a class of expanded clone.

abundance	len	d_gene	v_gene	j_gene	CDR3nt	CDR3aa
NA	15	TRBD2	TRBV18	TRBJ2-3	TGTGCCAGCTCACCGAGCGGGACTAGCACAGATACGCAGTATTTT	CASSPSGTSTDTQYF
NA	13	TRBD1	TRBV27	TRBJ2-7	TGTGCCAGCAGAGGGGGCAGCTCCTACGAGCAGTACTTC	CASRGGSSYEQYF
NA	15	NA	TRBV5-1	TRBJ1-4	TGCGCCAGCAGCCAACAGGGAGTCGGGAATGAAAAACTGTTTTTT	CASSQQGVGNEKLFF
few	16	NA	TRBV5-4	TRBJ1-6	TGTGCCAGCAGCTTGGAGATGGGCTCCTATAATTCACCCCTCCACTTT	CASSLEMGSYNSPLHF
NA	13	NA	TRBV28	TRBJ1-4	TGTGCCAGCAGCGAGGTTGCGTGGGGAAAACTGTTTTTT	CASSEVAWGKLFF
NA	15	TRBD1	TRBV6-1	TRBJ1-5	TGTGCCAGTGACAGGGCCGGTTATAGCAATCAGCCCCAGCATTTT	CASDRAGYSNQPQHF
NA	16	TRBD2	TRBV5-4	TRBJ2-1	TGTGCCAGCAGCTTGGCTGTAGCGGGGGGGAGGAATGAGCAGTTCTTC	CASSLAVAGGRNEQFF
NA	16	NA	TRBV7-9	TRBJ1-2	TGTGCCAGCAGCTTAGATATGATCGGGTTAAACTATGGCTACACCTTC	CASSLDMIGLNYGYTF
NA	12	NA	TRBV23-1	TRBJ1-1	TGCGCCAGCATTCCCATGGGGGCTGAAGCTTTCTTT	CASIPMGAEAFF
NA	14	NA	TRBV11-3	TRBJ2-6	TGTGCCAGCAGCCCCATTTCGGGGGCCAACGTCCTGACTTTC	CASSPISGANVLTF
NA	16	NA	TRBV5-4	TRBJ1-2	TGTGCCAGCAGCTTGGAGAGTCACAGGGCTAACTATGGCTACACCTTC	CASSLESHRANYGYTF
few	14	NA	TRBV28	TRBJ2-3	TGTGCCAGCAGTTTTCTTAGCGGCACAGATACGCAGTATTTT	CASSFLSGTDTQYF
NA	14	NA	TRBV28	TRBJ1-5	TGTGCCAGCAGTCAGGGCTGGAGCAATCAGCCCCAGCATTTT	CASSQGWSNQPQHF
NA	13	NA	TRBV29-1	TRBJ1-1	TGCAGCGCAGAAAGGGGTATTGACACTGAAGCTTTCTTT	CSAERGIDTEAFF
few	15	NA	TRBV6-5	TRBJ1-1	TGTGCCAGCAACTCCCTAAGGAGGGGCGATACTGAAGCTTTCTTT	CASNSLRRGDTEAFF
NA	11	NA	TRBV29-1	TRBJ1-4	TGCAGCGTTCTAACTAATGAAAAACTGTTTTTT	CSVLTNEKLFF
few	14	NA	TRBV5-1	TRBJ1-4	TGCGCCAGCAGCCCGCCCGGAACTAATGAAAAACTGTTTTTT	CASSPPGTNEKLFF